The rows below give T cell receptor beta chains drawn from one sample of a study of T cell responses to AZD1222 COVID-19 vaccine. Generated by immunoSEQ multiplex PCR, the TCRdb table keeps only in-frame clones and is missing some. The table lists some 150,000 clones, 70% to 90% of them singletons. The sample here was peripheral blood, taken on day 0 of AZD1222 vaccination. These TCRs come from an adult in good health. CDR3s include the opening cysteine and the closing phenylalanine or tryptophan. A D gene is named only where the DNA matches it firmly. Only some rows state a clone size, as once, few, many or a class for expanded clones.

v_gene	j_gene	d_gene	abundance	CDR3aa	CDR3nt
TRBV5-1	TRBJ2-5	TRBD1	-	CASSYDIPGQQETQYF	TGCGCCAGCAGTTACGATATACCGGGACAGCAAGAGACCCAGTACTTC
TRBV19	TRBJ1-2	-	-	CASSYPGGSGYGYTF	TGTGCCAGTTCTTACCCGGGGGGGTCCGGATATGGCTACACCTTC
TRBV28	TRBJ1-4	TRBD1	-	CASRQGTNEKLFF	TGTGCCAGCAGACAGGGGACTAATGAAAAACTGTTTTTT
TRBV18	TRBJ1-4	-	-	CASSPQGSSRATNEKLFF	TGTGCCAGCTCACCACAGGGCAGCAGCAGGGCAACTAATGAAAAACTGTTTTTT
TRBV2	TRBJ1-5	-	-	CASELGGNQPQHF	TGTGCCAGCGAGCTTGGGGGCAATCAGCCCCAGCATTTT
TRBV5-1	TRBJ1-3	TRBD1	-	CASSSTGLDSGNTIYF	TGCGCCAGCAGCTCGACAGGGCTGGACTCCGGAAACACCATATATTTT
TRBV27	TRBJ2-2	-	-	CASKEAPNTGELFF	TGTGCCAGCAAGGAAGCCCCGAACACCGGGGAGCTGTTTTTT
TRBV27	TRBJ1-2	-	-	CASSSPDRANYGYTF	TGTGCCAGCAGTTCCCCGGACCGCGCTAACTATGGCTACACCTTC
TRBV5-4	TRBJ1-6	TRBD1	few	CASSWRTGGDSPLHF	TGTGCCAGCAGCTGGAGGACAGGGGGGGATTCACCCCTCCACTTT
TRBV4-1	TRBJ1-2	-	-	CASSQEVGFGYGYTF	TGCGCCAGCAGCCAAGAAGTAGGGTTCGGGTATGGCTACACCTTC
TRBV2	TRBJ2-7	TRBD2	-	CASIRLAYEQYF	TGTGCCAGCATTCGACTAGCGTACGAGCAGTACTTC
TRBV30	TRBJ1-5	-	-	CAWSSGSSNQPQHF	TGTGCCTGGAGTTCGGGGTCTAGCAATCAGCCCCAGCATTTT
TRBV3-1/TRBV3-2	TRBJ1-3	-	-	CASSSVWGGLSGNTIYF	TGTGCCAGCAGCTCCGTCTGGGGGGGCCTATCTGGAAACACCATATATTTT
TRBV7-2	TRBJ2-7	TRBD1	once	CASSLQADTGGVSGQYF	TGTGCCAGCAGCTTACAGGCGGATACAGGGGGCGTTAGTGGGCAGTACTTC
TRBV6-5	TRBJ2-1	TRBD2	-	CASSYSGTTYNEQFF	TGTGCCAGCAGTTACAGTGGGACTACATACAATGAGCAGTTCTTC
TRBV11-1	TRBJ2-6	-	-	CASMLSGANVLTF	TGTGCCAGCATGCTCTCTGGGGCCAACGTCCTGACTTTC
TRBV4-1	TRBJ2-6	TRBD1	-	CASSQVGTGEPYAF	TGCGCCAGCAGCCAAGTAGGGACAGGGGAACCCTATGCTTTC
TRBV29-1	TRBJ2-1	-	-	CSGRDNEQFF	TGCAGCGGGAGGGACAATGAGCAGTTCTTC
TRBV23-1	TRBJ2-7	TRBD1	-	CASSQARDRVILSSYEQYF	TGCGCCAGCAGTCAAGCCCGGGACAGGGTTATTTTAAGCTCCTACGAGCAGTACTTC
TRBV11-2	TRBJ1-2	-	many	CASSSYRSKGVNYGYTF	TGTGCCAGCAGCTCCTACAGGAGTAAGGGGGTTAACTATGGCTACACCTTC
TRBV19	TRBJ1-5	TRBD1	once	CASKLPGTGGQPQHF	TGTGCCAGTAAACTCCCCGGGACAGGGGGTCAGCCCCAGCATTTT
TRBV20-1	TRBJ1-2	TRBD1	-	CSEDRDYGYTF	TGCAGCGAGGACAGGGACTATGGCTACACCTTC
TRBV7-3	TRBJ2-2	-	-	CASSLNALGAGELFF	TGTGCCAGCAGCTTAAACGCACTCGGGGCCGGGGAGCTGTTTTTT
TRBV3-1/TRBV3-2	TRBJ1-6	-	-	CASSQARLNSPLHF	TGTGCCAGCAGCCAAGCCCGACTCAATTCACCCCTCCACTTT
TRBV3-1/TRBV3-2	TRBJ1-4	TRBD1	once	CASSRTGNNEKLFF	TGTGCCAGCAGCCGGACAGGCAATAATGAAAAACTGTTTTTT
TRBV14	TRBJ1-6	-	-	CASIRGSWYSPLHF	TGTGCCAGCATCCGAGGCAGCTGGTATTCACCCCTCCACTTT
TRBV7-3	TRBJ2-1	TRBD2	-	CASSLQSGGAGEQFF	TGTGCCAGCAGCTTACAGAGCGGGGGGGCCGGTGAGCAGTTCTTC
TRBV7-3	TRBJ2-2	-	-	CASSPGSMNTGELFF	TGTGCCAGCAGCCCGGGCAGTATGAACACCGGGGAGCTGTTTTTT
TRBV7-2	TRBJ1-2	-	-	CASSSGPSSSYGYTF	TGTGCCAGCAGCTCGGGCCCTTCCTCGTCTTATGGCTACACCTTC
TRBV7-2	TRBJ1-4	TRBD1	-	CASSLRTGSGEKLFF	TGTGCCAGCAGCCTGCGGACAGGGAGTGGCGAAAAACTGTTTTTT
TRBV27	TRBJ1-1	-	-	CASSLRGGIAEAFF	TGTGCCAGCAGTTTGAGGGGGGGCATCGCTGAAGCTTTCTTT
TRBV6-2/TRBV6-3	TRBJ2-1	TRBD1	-	CASSYAGQGYNEQFF	TGTGCCAGCAGTTACGCCGGACAGGGGTACAATGAGCAGTTCTTC
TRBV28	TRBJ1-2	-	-	CASFSRDNYGYTF	TGTGCCAGCTTCTCGCGGGATAACTATGGCTACACCTTC
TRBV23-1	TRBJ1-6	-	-	CASSKADRPVSPLHF	TGCGCCAGCAGTAAAGCAGACCGTCCAGTCTCACCCCTCCACTTT
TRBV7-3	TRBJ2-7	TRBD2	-	CASSLEGGASYEQYF	TGTGCCAGCAGCTTAGAGGGAGGGGCCTCCTACGAGCAGTACTTC
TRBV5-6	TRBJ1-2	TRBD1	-	CASSLDRGSGYTF	TGTGCCAGCAGCTTGGACAGGGGGTCTGGCTACACCTTC
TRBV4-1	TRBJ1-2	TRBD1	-	CASSQAGGGELYGYTF	TGCGCCAGCAGCCAAGCCGGAGGGGGCGAGCTGTATGGCTACACCTTC
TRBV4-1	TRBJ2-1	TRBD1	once	CASSQEARTGVPNEQFF	TGCGCCAGCAGCCAAGAGGCTCGGACAGGGGTCCCCAATGAGCAGTTCTTC
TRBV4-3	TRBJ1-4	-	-	CASSLSESTNEKLFF	TGCGCCAGCAGCCTTTCGGAATCAACTAATGAAAAACTGTTTTTT
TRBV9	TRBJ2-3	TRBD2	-	CASSAQLAGGPTPSTDTQYF	TGTGCCAGCAGCGCACAACTAGCGGGGGGTCCAACACCTAGCACAGATACGCAGTATTTT
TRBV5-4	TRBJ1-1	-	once	CASSSKQGGAEAFF	TGTGCCAGCAGCTCAAAACAGGGAGGCGCTGAAGCTTTCTTT
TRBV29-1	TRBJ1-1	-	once	CSVPGWEAEAFF	TGCAGCGTGCCCGGTTGGGAGGCTGAAGCTTTCTTT
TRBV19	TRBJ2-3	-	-	CASSSGGLSTDTQYF	TGTGCCAGTAGTAGCGGGGGCCTTAGCACAGATACGCAGTATTTT
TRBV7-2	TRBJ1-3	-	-	CASSSVGAGNTIYF	TGTGCCAGCAGCTCCGTCGGAGCAGGGAACACCATATATTTT
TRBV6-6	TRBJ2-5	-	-	CASADSVGETQYF	TGTGCCAGCGCCGACAGCGTAGGAGAGACCCAGTACTTC
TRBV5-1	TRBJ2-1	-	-	CASSLEQGYNEQFF	TGCGCCAGCAGCTTGGAACAGGGATACAATGAGCAGTTCTTC
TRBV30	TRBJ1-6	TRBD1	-	CAWSLRGSPLHF	TGTGCCTGGAGTCTCAGGGGGTCTCCCCTCCACTTT
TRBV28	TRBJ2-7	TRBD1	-	CASSGQGGEQYF	TGTGCCAGCAGTGGACAGGGGGGCGAGCAGTACTTC
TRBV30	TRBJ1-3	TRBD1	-	CAWSGRGRTGLYGNTIYF	TGTGCCTGGAGTGGGCGGGGAAGGACAGGGCTTTACGGAAACACCATATATTTT
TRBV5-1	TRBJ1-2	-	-	CASSLDSSYGYTF	TGCGCCAGCAGCTTGGACTCTTCCTATGGCTACACCTTC
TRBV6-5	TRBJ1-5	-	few	CASTRGVSDQPQHF	TGTGCCAGCACGAGGGGGGTGTCGGATCAGCCCCAGCATTTT
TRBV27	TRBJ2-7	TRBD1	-	CASSGTPNRGRVYEQYF	TGTGCCAGCAGTGGCACCCCAAACAGGGGGCGCGTCTACGAGCAGTACTTC
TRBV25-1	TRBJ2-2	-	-	CASSNTLGLNTGELFF	TGTGCCAGCAGTAACACCCTTGGATTAAACACCGGGGAGCTGTTTTTT
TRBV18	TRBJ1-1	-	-	CASSHTQENTEAFF	TGTGCCAGCTCACACACACAGGAGAACACTGAAGCTTTCTTT
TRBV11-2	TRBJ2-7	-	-	CASSIGFSSYEQYF	TGTGCCAGCAGCATAGGATTTAGCTCCTACGAGCAGTACTTC